Reported below is one T cell receptor beta chain. Using immunoSEQ multiplex PCR, the repertoire was profiled, and TCRdb retains in-frame clones only, with some absent. The repertoire has roughly 49,000 clones, more than 90% of them found once; the top ten carry more than 7.5%. This sample stems from a study of blood T cell repertoires in COVID-19. As for the study in general: From T cells, B-cell-depleted T cells, or PBMCs came the material, which was cDNA or gDNA.

V trimming: 0 bases; J trimming: 5 bases; junction bases outside the gene matches: 10. The germline CDR1 and CDR2 sequences are PRHDT and FYEKMQ (reference sequence). The CDR3 is made up of 16 amino acids. This receptor was identified in a woman older than 75 with acute or convalescent COVID-19. The V gene is TRBV13, the J gene TRBJ2-7; 7 bases map to TRBD1. The sequenced sample was peripheral blood. CDR3: CASSLGLRGRENEQYF. DNA for the CDR3: TGTGCCAGCAGCTTAGGCCTAAGGGGGCGTGAAAACGAGCAGTACTTC.